Shown below are 16 T cell receptor beta chains from a single sample sequenced in a study of blood T cell repertoires in COVID-19. TCRdb's copy holds only in-frame clones and misses some; the assay was immunoSEQ multiplex PCR. The repertoire includes under 350,000 clones, about 89% of them detected once, and 1.7% sits in the top ten. The specimen sequenced was PBMCs or T cells enriched from blood (not recorded which). These receptors originate from a woman between 40 and 55 years old who had recovered from COVID-19.

V is TRBV27 and J is TRBJ1-5; TRBD1 is a possible D gene (6 bases). In germline, CDR1 is MNHEY, CDR2 SMNVEV (reference sequence). The V and J ends lost 10 bases and 0 bases respectively, with 16 bases between them. CDR3 size: 15 residues. CDR3 DNA: TGTGCCACCGGCTTACGGGGGGCTAGCAATCAGCCCCAGCATTTT. Residues: CATGLRGASNQPQHF.

The chain uses TRBV18 and TRBJ1-3, with TRBD1 matching 12 bases. The CDR3 spans 16 residues. The germline V gene encodes CDR1 KGHSH and CDR2 LQKENI. Unmatched junction bases numbered 10, after V lost 3 bases and J lost 10 bases. The DNA for the CDR3 is TGTGCCAGCTCACCGGCGTCGGGACAGGGGGCGAGAACCATATATTTT. Translated: CASSPASGQGARTIYF.

In this sample, this clone turned up once. The chain recombines TRBV7-2 with TRBJ2-3, with TRBD2 matching 12 bases. Germline CDR1 SGHTA, CDR2 FQGNSA. The CDR3 extends over 16 amino acids. Trimming cost V 4 bases and J 2 bases; bases outside gene matches: 4. CDR3 DNA sequence: TGTGCCAGCAGCTCCGGACTAGCGGGAAACACAGATACGCAGTATTTT. Its translation: CASSSGLAGNTDTQYF.

The gene calls are TRBV7-9 and TRBJ2-5; D perhaps matches TRBD2 (5 bases). Germline CDR1 SEHNR, CDR2 FQNEAQ (reference sequence). The V and J ends lost 5 bases and 5 bases respectively, with 9 bases between them. The CDR3 length is 12 residues. In DNA, the CDR3 is TGTGCCAGCAGCATTACGGGGGAGACCCAGTACTTC. This codes for CASSITGETQYF.

The chain links TRBV4-1 to TRBJ1-2, with D tentatively TRBD1 (5 bases). Germline lookup yields CDR1 MGHRA and CDR2 YSYEKL. The CDR3 is made up of 15 amino acids. V shed 0 bases and J shed 6 bases, with 14 bases lying between them. CDR3 sequence (DNA): TGCGCCAGCAGCCAAGATCGTCGCAGGGTGCATGGCTACACCTTC. This translates into CASSQDRRRVHGYTF.

The chain recombines TRBV5-1 with TRBJ1-3, with D maybe TRBD1 (6 bases). V was shortened by 3 bases and J by 4 bases, with 17 bases between the two germline ends. CDR1 and CDR2 from the germline V gene are SGHRS and YFSETQ. The CDR3 consists of 16 residues. CDR3 bases: TGCGCCAGCAGCTCTTGGGCCGGGACATCAGGAAACACCATATATTTT. Its protein product is CASSSWAGTSGNTIYF.

The J gene is TRBJ1-2, the V gene TRBV23-1, with 9 bases identical to TRBD1. TRBV23-1 is noted as an ORF with a role that remains uncertain. Trimming took 3 bases from V and 1 from J; bases not matched to a gene: 6. The CDR3 has 16 amino acids. The chain's CDR3 is CASSQYRGRINYGYTF. CDR3 nucleotide sequence: TGCGCCAGCAGTCAGTACAGGGGGCGGATTAACTATGGCTACACCTTC.

The chain recombines TRBV9 with TRBJ1-2; tentatively, D is TRBD1 (5 bases). Germline CDR1 reads SGDLS; CDR2 reads YYNGEE. This CDR3 contains 15 residues. The V gene lost 6 bases and the J gene lost 0 bases, with 15 bases spanning the gap. The CDR3 DNA sequence: TGTGCCAGCACTCGACCAGGGTCGTCTAACTATGGCTACACCTTC. Its protein is CASTRPGSSNYGYTF.

V usage is TRBV6-1 and J usage is TRBJ2-3, with TRBD2 matching 11 bases. Germline values: CDR1 MNHNS, CDR2 SASEGT. J was trimmed by 7 bases and V by 3 bases; bases with no gene match: 9. The CDR3 covers 16 residues. The CDR3 DNA sequence: TGTGCCAGCAGTGATGCTAGCGGGGGGTCCAAAAATACGCAGTATTTT. As protein: CASSDASGGSKNTQYF.

CDR3 loop: CASILHRVPNTEAFF. Written as DNA, the CDR3 is TGTGCCAGCATCCTGCACAGGGTCCCGAACACTGAAGCTTTCTTT. The chain recombines TRBV6-5 with TRBJ1-1; TRBD1 might be the D (6 bases). Trimming removed 7 bases at V and 1 base at J, with 16 bases between. This CDR3 region has 15 residues. Germline V gene sequence: CDR1 MNHEY, CDR2 SVGAGI.

V and J are TRBV18 and TRBJ1-2; the D gene is possibly TRBD1 (5 bases). V was pared by 2 bases and J by 1 base, with 8 bases between. The length of the CDR3 is 14 residues. The germline CDR1 and CDR2 sequences are KGHSH and LQKENI. CDR3 sequence reads: CASSPMTVNYGYTF. The CDR3 nucleotides read TGTGCCAGCTCACCAATGACAGTTAACTATGGCTACACCTTC.

The V gene is TRBV6-5, the J gene TRBJ2-5; D is perhaps TRBD2 (5 bases). The length of the CDR3 is 14 residues. V dropped 2 bases and J dropped 4 bases, with 11 bases sitting between them. The germline CDR1 and CDR2 sequences are MNHEY and SVGAGI. The CDR3 here is CASSYRPRGETQYF. DNA of the CDR3: TGTGCCAGCAGTTACAGACCCCGGGGAGAGACCCAGTACTTC.

The rearrangement uses TRBV5-1 and TRBJ1-1, with TRBD1 identical over 8 bases. In germline, CDR1 is SGHRS, CDR2 YFSETQ. Losses at the gene ends were 3 bases for V and 4 bases for J; bases not matched to a gene: 8. The CDR3 is 15 amino acids. Here the CDR3 DNA reads TGCGCCAGCAGCTCCCAATCTGGACAGGGCACTGAAGCTTTCTTT. As protein: CASSSQSGQGTEAFF.

The rearrangement links TRBV18 to TRBJ2-1; 12 bases fit TRBD1. V dropped 8 bases and J dropped 11; count of bases not matched to a gene: 25. The CDR3 consists of 19 residues. The V gene's germline CDR1 is KGHSH and CDR2 LQKENI. CDR3 nucleotide sequence: TGTGCCAGCCCCCCCCCTTCGGGGACAGGGGGCTCCAACCTTGGAAAGCAGTTCTTC. Translating gives CASPPPSGTGGSNLGKQFF. Full variable domain (missing parts from reference TRBV18 and TRBJ2-1): NAGVMQNPRHLVRRRGQEARLRCSPMKGHSHVYWYRQLPEEGLKFMVYLQKENIIDESGMPKERFSAEFPKEGPSILRIQQVVRGDSAAYFCASPPPSGTGGSNLGKQFFGPGTRLTVL.

The CDR3, as DNA: TGCGCCAGCAGCTCACACGGGACTAGCGGGGGGGAGCAGTATTTT. Translation gives CASSSHGTSGGEQYF. J is TRBJ2-3 and V is TRBV5-1; 16 positions match TRBD2. The CDR3 has 15 residues. V gave up 3 bases and J gave up 11 bases; unmatched junction bases: 6. Germline V lookup: CDR1 SGHRS, CDR2 YFSETQ.

Remarks on this clone: The sample carries other DNA sequences with the same CDR3. This chain connects TRBV18 to TRBJ2-5, with D possibly matching TRBD1 (5 bases). This CDR3 has 13 amino acids. CDR1 is KGHSH and CDR2 is LQKENI in the germline V gene. The V end was cut by 2 bases, the J end by 2 bases, with 6 bases between. CDR3 region: CASSPGQQETQYF. CDR3 in DNA: TGTGCCAGCTCACCAGGACAACAAGAGACCCAGTACTTC. Full variable domain (missing parts from reference TRBV18 and TRBJ2-5): NAGVMQNPRHLVRRRGQEARLRCSPMKGHSHVYWYRQLPEEGLKFMVYLQKENIIDESGMPKERFSAEFPKEGPSILRIQQVVRGDSAAYFCASSPGQQETQYFGPGTRLLVL.